Listed below are T cell receptor beta chains from one sample, sequenced in a study of type 1 regulatory T cells. TCRdb processed the reads anew with MiXCR; each CDR3 protein has one entry. The data show 60,000 to 70,000 distinct CDR3 sequences, about three fifths seen once. No antigen has been assigned to these receptors. What was sequenced was cultured T cells, either the whole culture or a sorted T cell fraction (not recorded which). The receptor set was obtained from a human donor in good health. Each CDR3 is given with its conserved first and last residue. D genes are given only for firm matches. Clone size is not always given. Where it is, it says once, few, many or a class for expanded clones.

V gene: TRBV7-6
clone size: .
D gene: .
J gene: TRBJ2-3
CDR3 DNA: TGTGCCAGCAGCTTAGGTTCGGTGATGGTTAGCTCAGATACGCAGTATTTT
CDR3 protein: CASSLGSVMVSSDTQYF

V gene: TRBV7-2
clone size: few
D gene: .
J gene: TRBJ1-2
CDR3 DNA: TGTGCCAGCAGCCCGGCCGGTTCCTATGGCTACACCTTC
CDR3 protein: CASSPAGSYGYTF

V gene: TRBV5-1
clone size: once
D gene: .
J gene: TRBJ2-5
CDR3 DNA: TGCGCCAGCAGCTTGGCGGGCCTGCAAGAGACCCAGTACTTC
CDR3 protein: CASSLAGLQETQYF

V gene: TRBV3-1
clone size: .
D gene: TRBD1
J gene: TRBJ2-7
CDR3 DNA: TGTGCCAGCAGTCACCGGGACAGGGCATCCGAGCAGTACTTC
CDR3 protein: CASSHRDRASEQYF

V gene: TRBV18
clone size: few
D gene: .
J gene: TRBJ1-2
CDR3 DNA: TGTGCCAGCTCACCACAACGGGGACCCTATGGCTACACCTTC
CDR3 protein: CASSPQRGPYGYTF

V gene: TRBV7-2
clone size: .
D gene: .
J gene: TRBJ2-7
CDR3 DNA: TGTGCCAGCAGCTTAGAAGGCAGGGAATTGGACGAGCAGTACTTC
CDR3 protein: CASSLEGRELDEQYF

V gene: TRBV2
clone size: .
D gene: .
J gene: TRBJ2-7
CDR3 DNA: TGTGCCAGCAGACCGACTAGAAGCCACGAGCAGTACTTC
CDR3 protein: CASRPTRSHEQYF

V gene: TRBV20-1
clone size: .
D gene: TRBD1
J gene: TRBJ2-3
CDR3 DNA: TGCAGTACACCGGGACAGGGGATAGATACGCAGTATTTT
CDR3 protein: CSTPGQGIDTQYF

V gene: TRBV11-2
clone size: once
D gene: TRBD2
J gene: TRBJ2-1
CDR3 DNA: TGTGCCAGCAGCCCGAGCGGGAGAACACGCTCATCTTACAATGAGCAGTTCTTC
CDR3 protein: CASSPSGRTRSSYNEQFF

V gene: TRBV12-3/TRBV12-4
clone size: .
D gene: .
J gene: TRBJ1-1
CDR3 DNA: TGTGCCAGCAGTTTGTCGGGGGGCGCAGCCACTGAAGCTTTCTTT
CDR3 protein: CASSLSGGAATEAFF

V gene: TRBV5-1
clone size: few
D gene: TRBD2
J gene: TRBJ2-7
CDR3 DNA: TGCGCCAGCAGCTTAGCGGGAGCCGTGGACGAGCAGTACTTC
CDR3 protein: CASSLAGAVDEQYF

V gene: TRBV15
clone size: few
D gene: .
J gene: TRBJ1-3
CDR3 DNA: TGTGCCACCAGCAGAAGCAAGCACCGGAGCTCTGGAAACACCATATATTTT
CDR3 protein: CATSRSKHRSSGNTIYF

V gene: TRBV20-1
clone size: .
D gene: .
J gene: TRBJ2-3
CDR3 DNA: TGCAGTGCTAGAGGCAGCGGCACAGATACGCAGTATTTT
CDR3 protein: CSARGSGTDTQYF

V gene: TRBV5-1
clone size: many
D gene: TRBD1
J gene: TRBJ2-5
CDR3 DNA: TGCGCCAGCAGCTTATTACAGGGGGGGACCCAGTACTTC
CDR3 protein: CASSLLQGGTQYF

V gene: TRBV12-3/TRBV12-4
clone size: .
D gene: TRBD1
J gene: TRBJ1-1
CDR3 DNA: TGTGCCAGATCATTGACAGGGCGGTTGACTGAAGCTTTCTTT
CDR3 protein: CARSLTGRLTEAFF

V gene: TRBV5-1
clone size: .
D gene: TRBD1
J gene: TRBJ2-1
CDR3 DNA: TGCGCCAGCAGCTTGGCAGGGGGTAGTCACAATGAGCAGTTCTTC
CDR3 protein: CASSLAGGSHNEQFF

V gene: TRBV4-2
clone size: .
D gene: TRBD2
J gene: TRBJ2-4
CDR3 DNA: TGTGCCAGCAGCCCCCTTATAGCGGGAGTGGGAGGCATTCAGTACTTC
CDR3 protein: CASSPLIAGVGGIQYF

V gene: TRBV7-2
clone size: .
D gene: TRBD2
J gene: TRBJ2-5
CDR3 DNA: TGTGCCAGCAGCCCGCGTCTAGCGGGAGGGCCGAGAGAGACCCAGTACTTC
CDR3 protein: CASSPRLAGGPRETQYF

V gene: TRBV28
clone size: .
D gene: .
J gene: TRBJ2-5
CDR3 DNA: TGTGCCAGCAGTTTGTTCGGACAAGGGACCGGCCAGACCCAGTACTTC
CDR3 protein: CASSLFGQGTGQTQYF

V gene: TRBV12-3/TRBV12-4
clone size: once
D gene: TRBD2
J gene: TRBJ2-3
CDR3 DNA: TGTGCCAGCAGAACCAGCGGGAGCCCAGATACGCAGTATTTT
CDR3 protein: CASRTSGSPDTQYF

V gene: TRBV7-9
clone size: .
D gene: .
J gene: TRBJ2-1
CDR3 DNA: TGTGCCAGTAGCTTAGAGGGGCGCTTAACAGGAGCGCATGAGCAGTTCTTC
CDR3 protein: CASSLEGRLTGAHEQFF

V gene: TRBV20-1
clone size: few
D gene: TRBD1
J gene: TRBJ1-2
CDR3 DNA: TGCACCTCCGGGACAGGGGATGGCTACACCTTC
CDR3 protein: CTSGTGDGYTF

V gene: TRBV3-1
clone size: .
D gene: .
J gene: TRBJ2-3
CDR3 DNA: TGTGCCAGCAGCCAAGGCGGTCCTTCCCCAGATACGCAGTATTTT
CDR3 protein: CASSQGGPSPDTQYF

V gene: TRBV20-1
clone size: .
D gene: .
J gene: TRBJ2-3
CDR3 DNA: TGCAGTGCTACACACACAGATACGCAGTATTTT
CDR3 protein: CSATHTDTQYF

V gene: TRBV19
clone size: .
D gene: .
J gene: TRBJ1-1
CDR3 DNA: TGTGCCAGTAGCGCCCCTCCGGGGGGGTGGAACACTGAAGCTTTCTTT
CDR3 protein: CASSAPPGGWNTEAFF

V gene: TRBV10-3
clone size: few
D gene: .
J gene: TRBJ1-1
CDR3 DNA: TGTGCCATCAGAGCGCGTTCCCAGAACACTGAAGCTTTCTTT
CDR3 protein: CAIRARSQNTEAFF

V gene: TRBV7-9
clone size: .
D gene: TRBD2
J gene: TRBJ2-1
CDR3 DNA: TGTGCCAGCAGCATGGGACTAGCGGGAGGGGATGAGCAGTTCTTC
CDR3 protein: CASSMGLAGGDEQFF

V gene: TRBV20-1
clone size: .
D gene: .
J gene: TRBJ1-5
CDR3 DNA: TGCAGTGCTAGAGATGGATGGGCCGGGGGCAGTCAGCCCCAGCATTTT
CDR3 protein: CSARDGWAGGSQPQHF

V gene: TRBV18
clone size: .
D gene: .
J gene: TRBJ1-6
CDR3 DNA: TGTGCCAGCTCCCGAGGACGGAATAATTCACCCCTCCACTTT
CDR3 protein: CASSRGRNNSPLHF

V gene: TRBV4-1
clone size: .
D gene: TRBD1
J gene: TRBJ2-2
CDR3 DNA: TGCACCAGCAGCCAACTCCCGACAGGGGAGTATTCCGGGGAGCTGTTTTTT
CDR3 protein: CTSSQLPTGEYSGELFF

V gene: TRBV7-2
clone size: .
D gene: .
J gene: TRBJ1-1
CDR3 DNA: TGTGCCAGCATTAGGGGACGAGCTAACACTGAAGCTTTCTTT
CDR3 protein: CASIRGRANTEAFF

V gene: TRBV5-5
clone size: .
D gene: TRBD1
J gene: TRBJ1-5
CDR3 DNA: TGTGCCAGCAGCTTCTCCGGGACAGTCAATCAGCCCCAGCATTTT
CDR3 protein: CASSFSGTVNQPQHF